The TCR beta chain described here comes from a study of control samples from healthy donors and cancer patients. CDR1 MDHEN and CDR2 SYDVKM come from the germline V gene. The ends lost 7 bases at V and 8 bases at J; junction bases unmatched: 8. The length of the CDR3 is 13 residues. Clones were read by immunoSEQ multiplex PCR, and TCRdb kept only the in-frame ones, dropping some. The repertoire has about 180,000 clones, approximately 94% of them found once; the top ten carry roughly 1.3%. The rearrangement links TRBV28 to TRBJ2-1; TRBD2 agrees at 7 bases. This TCR came from a man aged 30 to 45 in good health. Sequenced: blood. Here the CDR3 DNA reads TGTGCCAGCAAAGCGGGGTCAATAGATGAGCAGTTCTTC. This codes for CASKAGSIDEQFF.